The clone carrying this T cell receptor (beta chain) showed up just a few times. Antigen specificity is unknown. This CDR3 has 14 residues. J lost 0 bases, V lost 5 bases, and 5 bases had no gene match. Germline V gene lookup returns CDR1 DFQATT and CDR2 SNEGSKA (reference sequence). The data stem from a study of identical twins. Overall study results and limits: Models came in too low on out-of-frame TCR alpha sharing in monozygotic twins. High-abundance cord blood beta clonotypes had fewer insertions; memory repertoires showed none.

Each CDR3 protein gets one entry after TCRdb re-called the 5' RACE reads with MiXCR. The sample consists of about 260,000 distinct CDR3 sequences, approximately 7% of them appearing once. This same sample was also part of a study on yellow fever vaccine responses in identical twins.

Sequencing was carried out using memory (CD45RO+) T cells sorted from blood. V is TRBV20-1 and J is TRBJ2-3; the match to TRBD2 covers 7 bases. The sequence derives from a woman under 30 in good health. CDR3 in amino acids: CSAYKRGSTDTQYF. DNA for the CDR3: TGCAGTGCTTACAAGCGGGGAAGCACAGATACGCAGTATTTT.